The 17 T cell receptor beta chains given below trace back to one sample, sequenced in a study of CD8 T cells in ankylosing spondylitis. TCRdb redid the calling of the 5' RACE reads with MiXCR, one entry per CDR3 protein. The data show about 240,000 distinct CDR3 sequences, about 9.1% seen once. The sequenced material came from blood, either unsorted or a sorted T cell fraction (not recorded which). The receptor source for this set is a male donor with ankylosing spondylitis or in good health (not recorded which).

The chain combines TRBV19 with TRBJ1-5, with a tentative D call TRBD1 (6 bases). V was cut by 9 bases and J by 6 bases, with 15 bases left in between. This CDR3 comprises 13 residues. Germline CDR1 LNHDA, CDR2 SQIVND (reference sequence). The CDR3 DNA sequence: TGTGCCAGCCACAGGGACGGGGGTCAGCCCCAGCATTTT. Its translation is CASHRDGGQPQHF.

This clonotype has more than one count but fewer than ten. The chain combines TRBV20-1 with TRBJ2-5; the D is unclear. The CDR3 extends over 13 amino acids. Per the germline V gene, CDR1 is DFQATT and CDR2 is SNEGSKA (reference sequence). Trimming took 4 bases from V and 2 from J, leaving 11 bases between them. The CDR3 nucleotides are TGCAGTGCTACCTCCCCTCAACAAGAGACCCAGTACTTC. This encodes CSATSPQQETQYF.

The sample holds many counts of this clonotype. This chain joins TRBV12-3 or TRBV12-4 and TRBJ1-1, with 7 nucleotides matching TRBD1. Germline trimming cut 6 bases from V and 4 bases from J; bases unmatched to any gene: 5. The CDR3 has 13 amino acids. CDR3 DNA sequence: TGTGCCAGCAGGCAGGGGGAGGCCACTGAAGCTTTCTTT. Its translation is CASRQGEATEAFF.

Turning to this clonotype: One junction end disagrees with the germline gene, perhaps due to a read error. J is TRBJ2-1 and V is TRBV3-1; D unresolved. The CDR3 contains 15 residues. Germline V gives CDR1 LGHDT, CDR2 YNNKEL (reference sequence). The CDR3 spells CASCQAGPPTNEQFF. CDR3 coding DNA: TGTGCCAGCTGCCAAGCCGGGCCCCCAACCAATGAGCAGTTCTTC.

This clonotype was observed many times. The CDR3 is CASSVDGINQPQHF. CDR3 DNA: TGTGCCAGCAGCGTAGATGGCATTAATCAGCCCCAGCATTTT. The V gene is TRBV9, the J gene TRBJ1-5; D is undetermined. This CDR3 region has 14 residues. V was shortened by 0 bases and J by 4 bases, with 8 bases between the two germline ends. Germline V gene data show CDR1 as SGDLS and CDR2 as YYNGEE.

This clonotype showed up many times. CDR3 residues: CASSVRGNSYNEQFF. The CDR3 DNA is TGTGCCAGCAGTGTCAGGGGCAACTCCTACAATGAGCAGTTCTTC. The V call is TRBV12-3 or TRBV12-4, the J call TRBJ2-1; a possible D gene is TRBD1 (6 bases). Trimming left V 5 bases short and J 0 bases short, with 11 bases between. This CDR3 spans 15 amino acids.

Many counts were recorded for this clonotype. For the CDR3, the DNA is TGTGCCATCAGTGAGCGCCAGACGGACACTGAAGCTTTCTTT. It translates to CAISERQTDTEAFF. J is TRBJ1-1 and V is TRBV10-3; D not resolved. The CDR3 runs to 14 residues. V was pared by 2 bases and J by 3 bases, with 10 bases between. CDR1 and CDR2 (germline): ENHRY, SYGVKD.

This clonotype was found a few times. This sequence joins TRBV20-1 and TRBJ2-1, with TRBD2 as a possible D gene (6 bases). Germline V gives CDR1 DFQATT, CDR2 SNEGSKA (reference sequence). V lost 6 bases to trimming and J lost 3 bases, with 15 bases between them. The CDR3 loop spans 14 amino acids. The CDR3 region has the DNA TGCAGTGCCTCCGCGGGGCAGAACTACAATGAGCAGTTCTTC. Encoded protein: CSASAGQNYNEQFF.

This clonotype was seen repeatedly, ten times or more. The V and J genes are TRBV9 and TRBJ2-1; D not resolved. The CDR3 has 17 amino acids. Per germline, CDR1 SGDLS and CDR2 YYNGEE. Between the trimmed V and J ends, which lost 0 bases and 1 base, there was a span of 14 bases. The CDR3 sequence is CASSVDVPLRSYNEQFF. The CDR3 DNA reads TGTGCCAGCAGCGTAGACGTACCTCTTAGATCCTACAATGAGCAGTTCTTC.

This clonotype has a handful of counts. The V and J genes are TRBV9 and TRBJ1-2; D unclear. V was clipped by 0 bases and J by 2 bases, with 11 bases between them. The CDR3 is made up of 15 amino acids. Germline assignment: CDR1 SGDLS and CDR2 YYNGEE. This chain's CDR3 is CASSVASSFNYGYTF. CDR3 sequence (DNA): TGTGCCAGCAGCGTAGCGTCGAGCTTCAACTATGGCTACACCTTC. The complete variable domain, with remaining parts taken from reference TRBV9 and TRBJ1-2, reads DSGVTQTPKHLITATGQRVTLRCSPRSGDLSVYWYQQSLDQGLQFLIQYYNGEERAKGNILERFSAQQFPDLHSELNLSSLELGDSALYFCASSVASSFNYGYTFGSGTRLTVV.

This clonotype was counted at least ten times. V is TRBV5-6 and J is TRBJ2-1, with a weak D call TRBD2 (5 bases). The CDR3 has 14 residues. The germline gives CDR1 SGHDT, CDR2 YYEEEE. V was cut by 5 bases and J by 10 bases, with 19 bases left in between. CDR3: CASSTGLSTREQFF. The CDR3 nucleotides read TGTGCCAGCAGTACGGGGTTATCCACAAGAGAGCAGTTCTTC.

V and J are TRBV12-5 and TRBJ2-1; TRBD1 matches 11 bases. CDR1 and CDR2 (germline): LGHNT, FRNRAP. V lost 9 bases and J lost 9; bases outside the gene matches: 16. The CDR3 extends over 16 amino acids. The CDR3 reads CASQTPGQGVFVEQFF. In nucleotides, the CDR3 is TGTGCTAGCCAAACCCCGGGACAGGGGGTTTTCGTTGAGCAGTTCTTC.

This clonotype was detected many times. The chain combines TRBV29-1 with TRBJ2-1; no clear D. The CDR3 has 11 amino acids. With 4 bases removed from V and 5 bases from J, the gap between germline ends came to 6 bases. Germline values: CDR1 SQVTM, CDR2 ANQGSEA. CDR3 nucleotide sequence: TGCAGCGTTGCCGGCGACAATGAGCAGTTCTTC. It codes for CSVAGDNEQFF.

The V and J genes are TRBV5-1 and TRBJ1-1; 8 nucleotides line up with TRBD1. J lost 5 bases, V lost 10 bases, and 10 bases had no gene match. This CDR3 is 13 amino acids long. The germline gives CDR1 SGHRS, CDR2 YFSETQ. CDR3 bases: TGCGCCTCAAACAGGGGGAGAGGGACTGAAGCTTTCTTT. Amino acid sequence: CASNRGRGTEAFF.

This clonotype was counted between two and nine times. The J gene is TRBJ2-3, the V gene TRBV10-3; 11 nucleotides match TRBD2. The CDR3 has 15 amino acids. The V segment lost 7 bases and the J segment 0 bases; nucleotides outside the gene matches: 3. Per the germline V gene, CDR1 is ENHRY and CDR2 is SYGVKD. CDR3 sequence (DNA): TGTGCCATCAAGGCTAGCGGGAGGAGCACAGATACGCAGTATTTT. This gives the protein CAIKASGRSTDTQYF.

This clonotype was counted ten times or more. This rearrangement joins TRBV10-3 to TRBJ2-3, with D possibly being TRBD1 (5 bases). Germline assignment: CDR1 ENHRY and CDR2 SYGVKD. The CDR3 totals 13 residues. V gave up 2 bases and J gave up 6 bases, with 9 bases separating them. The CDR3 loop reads CAISEPGFDTQYF. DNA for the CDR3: TGTGCCATCAGTGAGCCAGGGTTCGATACGCAGTATTTT.

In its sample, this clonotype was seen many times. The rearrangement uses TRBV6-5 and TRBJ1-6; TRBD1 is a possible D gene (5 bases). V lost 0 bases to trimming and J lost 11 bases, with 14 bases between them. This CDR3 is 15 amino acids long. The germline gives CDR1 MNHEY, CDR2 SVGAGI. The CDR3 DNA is TGTGCCAGCAGTTACTCGGGGGAAATCCTGCCACCCCTCCACTTT. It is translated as CASSYSGEILPPLHF.